One sample yielded the 4 T cell receptor beta chains listed below, sequenced in a study of cytomegalovirus exposure and HLA in healthy donors. PCR employed 60 Vbeta and 13 Jbeta primers. Assay: immunoSEQ multiplex PCR; the TCRdb copy retains only in-frame clones and omits some. The sample records nearly 300,000 clones, roughly 88% being singletons. The sample consisted of PBMCs. These receptors all come from a man aged 35-49 years in good health and CMV-seropositive.

Only a few counts were recorded for this clone. J is TRBJ2-1 and V is TRBV5-6; TRBD2 matches 11 bases. The germline CDR1 and CDR2 sequences are SGHDT and YYEEEE. This CDR3 contains 15 residues. V gave up 5 bases and J gave up 3 bases; unmatched junction bases: 4. CDR3 loop: CASRSGTSGYNEQFF. CDR3 coding DNA: TGTGCCAGCAGATCCGGGACTAGCGGCTACAATGAGCAGTTCTTC.

The rearrangement uses TRBV27 and TRBJ2-5, with D perhaps TRBD1 (6 bases). CDR1 and CDR2 from the germline V gene are MNHEY and SMNVEV (reference sequence). The CDR3 consists of 13 residues. Deletions cut 3 bases from V and 4 bases from J, with 9 bases between. CDR3 protein: CASSFRDTETQYF. The CDR3 DNA follows: TGTGCCAGCAGTTTCCGGGACACAGAGACCCAGTACTTC.

The V gene is TRBV28, the J gene TRBJ2-3; D is perhaps TRBD2 (5 bases). V was shortened by 8 bases and J by 1 base, with 10 bases between the two germline ends. This CDR3 has 13 residues. Germline-derived CDR1 and CDR2 are MDHEN and SYDVKM. The CDR3 bases are TGTGCCAGCTCGGGGTCGGGCACAGATACGCAGTATTTT. It yields the protein CASSGSGTDTQYF.

V gene TRBV27 combines with J gene TRBJ2-5; a weak D match, TRBD1 (7 bases). This CDR3 contains 14 residues. Deletions cut 4 bases from V and 7 bases from J, with 16 bases between. Per the germline V gene, CDR1 is MNHEY and CDR2 is SMNVEV (reference sequence). The CDR3 bases are TGTGCCAGCAGTTCTTTGGCGGAGGGGGCGACCCAGTACTTC. Translated: CASSSLAEGATQYF.